This T cell receptor beta chain stems from a study of response to subunit inactivated influenza vaccine. TCRdb reprocessed the RT-PCR reads via MiXCR and lists one record per CDR3 protein. The repertoire consists of around 170,000 distinct CDR3 sequences, with about 11% occurring once and the leading ten covering roughly 36%. CDR3 length: 14 residues. In germline, CDR1 is LNHNV, CDR2 YYDKDF (reference sequence). Trimming shortened V by 0 bases and J by 3 bases, and 9 bases separated the two germline ends. The receptor comes from a man between 50 and 69 years old who received an inactivated influenza vaccine. V and J are TRBV15 and TRBJ2-7; no reliable D call. Source: CD8+ T cells sorted from PBMCs, taken around 25 months after vaccination. CDR3 protein: CATSRDPSYYEQYF. For the CDR3, the DNA is TGTGCCACCAGCAGAGATCCCAGCTACTACGAGCAGTACTTC.